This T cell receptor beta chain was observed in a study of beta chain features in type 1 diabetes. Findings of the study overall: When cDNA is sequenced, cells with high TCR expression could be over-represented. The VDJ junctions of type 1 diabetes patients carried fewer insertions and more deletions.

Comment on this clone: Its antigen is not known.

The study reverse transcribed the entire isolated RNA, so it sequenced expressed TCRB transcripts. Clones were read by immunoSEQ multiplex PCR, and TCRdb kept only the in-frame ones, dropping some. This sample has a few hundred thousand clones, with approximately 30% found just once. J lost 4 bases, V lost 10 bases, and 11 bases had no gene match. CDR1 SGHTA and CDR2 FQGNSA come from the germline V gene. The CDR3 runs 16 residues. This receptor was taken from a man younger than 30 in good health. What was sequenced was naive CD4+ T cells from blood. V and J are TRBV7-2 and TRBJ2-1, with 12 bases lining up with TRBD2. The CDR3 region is CATLPGTSGLYNEQFF. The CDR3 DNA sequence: TGTGCCACTTTACCCGGGACTAGCGGGCTTTACAATGAGCAGTTCTTC.